This TCR beta chain comes out of a study of T cell repertoires in cytomegalovirus infection. Study findings and constraints: Identification of carriers of CMV plus the relevant HLA was achieved through cumulative public TCR beta family frequency.

For this clonotype: Its antigen is undetermined.

TCRdb re-derived calls from the reads in MiXCR, one entry per CDR3 protein. The table shows some 590,000 distinct CDR3 sequences, with 35% to 50% occurring only once. The CDR3 is 12 residues long. The germline V gene has CDR1 LNHDA and CDR2 SQIVND (reference sequence). Trimming pared 3 bases from V and 4 bases from J, leaving 6 bases between. This chain connects TRBV19 to TRBJ2-5; D not resolved. The material was cultured PBMCs, obtained from culture after CMV antigen stimulation. The clonotype was recovered from a human donor in good health (CMV status not recorded). Some clones in this sample may be carry-over from other donors' samples. The CDR3 DNA sequence: TGTGCCAGTAGTATTGGGTTAGAGACCCAGTACTTC. This sequence encodes CASSIGLETQYF.